The TCR beta chain described here comes from a study of control samples from healthy donors and cancer patients (dated by TCRdb to the early 2020s). Library prep was done by the immunoSEQ multiplex PCR assay. Entries here come from immuneACCESS through TCRdb and include only in-frame sequences with V and J called. Some clones fail to appear in such tables; in the studies checked, an unresolved V gene covers under half of the shortfall, and the cause of the remainder is unknown. The sample table contains roughly 130,000 clones; only one count was recorded for 70% to 90% of them. Clones ranked in the top ten supply roughly 8.7% of the sample. About this clone: The specificity of this receptor is unknown. The sample holds no much larger clone one base away, and base qualities are not on file.

From a lookup of the germline V gene, CDR1 and CDR2 are KGHSH and LQKENI. V and J are trimmed by 6 bases and 2 bases, and the gene matches miss 7 bases of the junction. Taken from cysteine to phenylalanine, the CDR3 has 15 residues. The sequence is cut down to CDR3 DNA, 45 bases in frame from base 1. The V and J genes are TRBV18 and TRBJ2-7, and TRBD1 aligns with 10 junction nucleotides. This clonotype was sampled from a woman in her thirties in good health. Source material: blood. The DNA is TGTGCCAGCTCGCGTGGACAGGGGGAAACCTACGAGCAGTACTTC. Its translation is CASSRGQGETYEQYF.